This T cell receptor beta chain was identified during a study of patients and donors after allogeneic stem cell transplantation. Each CDR3 protein is one row after TCRdb ran MiXCR on the RT-PCR reads. Of roughly 960,000 distinct CDR3 sequences detected, around 17% appear once; the ten largest clones hold roughly 6%. Unmatched junction bases numbered 4, after V lost 0 bases and J lost 9 bases. CDR3 length: 16 amino acids. The germline V gene encodes CDR1 LNHNV and CDR2 YYDKDF (reference sequence). This clonotype has a handful of counts. The sequence was collected from a human donor who was either an allogeneic HSCT recipient or a stem cell or donor lymphocyte infusion donor (not recorded which). It is not recorded whose cells these are; they may come from a transplant donor. The chain carries TRBV15 and TRBJ2-1; TRBD2 agrees at 14 bases. The sequenced sample was blood, either unsorted or a sorted T cell fraction (not recorded which). The chain's CDR3 is CATSRDVTSGGGEQFF. In nucleotides, the CDR3 is TGTGCCACCAGCAGAGATGTGACTAGCGGGGGGGGTGAGCAGTTCTTC.